The next 24 T cell receptor beta chains were all read from a single sample in a study of regulatory T cells in long-lasting Graves disease. TCR beta libraries were built with iRepertoire HTBI primers and Arm-PCR of CDR3 regions. TCRdb redid the calling of the multiplex PCR reads with MiXCR, one entry per CDR3 protein. The sample contains some 330,000 distinct CDR3 sequences, roughly 25% of which appear only once. The time point was: persistent/refractory GD, antithyroid drugs over 5 years with positive TRAb. Extracted PBMC RNA gave rise to the TCR library. This specimen was peripheral blood mononuclear cells (PBMCs), taken when the disease was refractory, from a patient treated with antithyroid drugs. These receptors all come from a woman aged 40 to 50 with Graves disease.

CDR3 nucleotide sequence: TGCAGCGTTCAATTTAAGTCTGCAGTCATCTCCTACGAGCAGTACTTC. This encodes CSVQFKSAVISYEQYF. V usage is TRBV29-1 and J usage is TRBJ2-7, with D unclear. CDR1 SQVTM and CDR2 ANQGSEA come from the germline V gene. V dropped 5 bases and J dropped 0 bases, with 20 bases sitting between them. The CDR3 contains 16 residues.

This clonotype was counted between two and nine times. The rearrangement links TRBV5-1 to TRBJ1-1, with a weak D call TRBD1 (5 bases). Germline V lookup: CDR1 SGHRS, CDR2 YFSETQ. Trimming removed 0 bases from V and 10 bases from J, with 13 bases in between. The CDR3 spans 13 residues. DNA for the CDR3: TGCGCCAGCAGCTTGGGGGGCAGGGAAGGAGCTTTCTTT. Translating it yields CASSLGGREGAFF.

J is TRBJ1-4 and V is TRBV13; 8 positions match TRBD1. Trimming removed 5 bases from V and 8 bases from J; junction bases left unmatched: 7. Germline V lookup: CDR1 PRHDT, CDR2 FYEKMQ (reference sequence). The CDR3 is made up of 14 amino acids. CDR3: CASSIRGLDEKLFF. CDR3 bases: TGTGCCAGCAGCATCAGGGGGCTTGACGAAAAACTGTTTTTT.

With respect to this clonotype: Given a much more abundant clone one base away, this may be a read error. This chain connects TRBV28 to TRBJ2-5, with TRBD2 matching over 9 bases. This CDR3 spans 16 amino acids. CDR1 and CDR2 (germline): MDHEN, SYDVKM. DNA for the CDR3: TGTACCAGCAGACCCCCTAGCGGGGACTACCAAGAGACCCAGTACTTC. Its translation is CTSRPPSGDYQETQYF.

This chain uses TRBV19 with TRBJ2-3; the D is unclear. Trimming left V 1 base short and J 3 bases short, with 14 bases between. This CDR3 has 16 amino acids. Germline V gene sequence: CDR1 LNHDA, CDR2 SQIVND (reference sequence). CDR3 DNA: TGTGCCAGTAGTATAGTGGGCCACGGTGGGACAGATACGCAGTATTTT. This encodes CASSIVGHGGTDTQYF.

This clonotype was counted ten times or more. This chain joins TRBV5-1 and TRBJ2-7; D remains ambiguous. From germline, CDR1 is SGHRS and CDR2 YFSETQ. Trimming took 0 bases from V and 4 from J, leaving 5 bases between them. This CDR3 is 12 amino acids long. The CDR3 DNA reads TGCGCCAGCAGCTTGGGGATTTACGAGCAGTACTTC. It encodes CASSLGIYEQYF.

The gene calls are TRBV19 and TRBJ2-1; 8 nucleotides agree with TRBD2. CDR3 size: 15 residues. V shed 3 bases, J shed 3 bases, and the junction held 4 bases outside the gene matches. CDR1 is LNHDA and CDR2 is SQIVND in the germline V gene (reference sequence). CDR3 loop: CASSIIAGNYNEQFF. CDR3 bases: TGTGCCAGTAGTATTATAGCGGGAAACTACAATGAGCAGTTCTTC.

The sample holds many counts of this clonotype. The V call is TRBV28, the J call TRBJ1-6; 7 bases are shared with TRBD1. Germline CDR1 reads MDHEN; CDR2 reads SYDVKM. V trimming: 4 bases; J trimming: 4 bases; junction bases outside the gene matches: 1. The CDR3 has 14 residues. CDR3 residues: CASSWTGYNSPLHF. For the CDR3, the DNA is TGTGCCAGCAGTTGGACAGGATATAATTCACCCCTCCACTTT.

The chain links TRBV27 to TRBJ1-2; D is unresolved. The germline CDR1 and CDR2 sequences are MNHEY and SMNVEV (reference sequence). Trimming stripped 5 bases from V and 4 bases from J, with 11 bases between. The CDR3 extends over 13 amino acids. CDR3 nucleotides: TGTGCCAGCAGTCCTCTGGGGAGCTATGGCTACACCTTC. Amino acid sequence: CASSPLGSYGYTF.

This clonotype has at least ten counts. The rearrangement links TRBV5-6 to TRBJ2-5; TRBD2 agrees at 8 bases. Germline V gene data show CDR1 as SGHDT and CDR2 as YYEEEE. V dropped 3 bases and J dropped 1; count of bases not matched to a gene: 2. The CDR3 totals 14 residues. CDR3 residues: CASSSTSGQETQYF. CDR3 DNA: TGTGCCAGCAGCTCTACTAGCGGCCAAGAGACCCAGTACTTC.

As to this clonotype: A much larger clone differs from this one at a single base, so this may be a read error. The gene calls are TRBV2 and TRBJ1-5; D unresolved. This CDR3 is 14 amino acids long. Trimming removed 5 bases at V and 9 bases at J, with 17 bases between. Per germline, CDR1 SNHLY and CDR2 FYNNEI. The CDR3 loop is CASSTLDPLWPQHF. The CDR3 DNA follows: TGTGCCAGCAGTACCCTGGACCCCTTATGGCCCCAGCATTTT.

The chain recombines TRBV12-3 or TRBV12-4 with TRBJ2-1, with unresolved D. Trimming removed 6 bases from V and 12 bases from J, with 18 bases in between. This CDR3 region has 13 residues. CDR3 bases: TGTGCCAGCAGCCTAGACGGCGGCCGCGGGCAGTTCTTC. This sequence encodes CASSLDGGRGQFF.

This clonotype came up a few times. The chain recombines TRBV7-9 with TRBJ2-7; D is uncertain. Per the germline V gene, CDR1 is SEHNR and CDR2 is FQNEAQ (reference sequence). The CDR3 runs 14 residues. The V end lost 5 bases, the J end lost 0 bases, and 11 bases lay between the germline ends. The CDR3 DNA reads TGTGCCAGCAGCCATGGTCTATTCTCCTACGAGCAGTACTTC. Translated, it gives CASSHGLFSYEQYF.

The V and J genes are TRBV20-1 and TRBJ1-1, with D maybe TRBD1 (5 bases). Germline lookup yields CDR1 DFQATT and CDR2 SNEGSKA (reference sequence). This CDR3 comprises 13 residues. The ends were cut back, 5 bases at V and 4 bases at J, with 14 bases in the middle. CDR3 nucleotides: TGCAGTGCTCAGTGGACACCTGCCACTGAAGCTTTCTTT. Its protein is CSAQWTPATEAFF.

This clonotype was picked up many times. This sequence joins TRBV2 and TRBJ1-1; 7 bases map to TRBD1. Trimming removed 3 bases from V and 8 bases from J; junction bases left unmatched: 9. The CDR3 contains 14 residues. Germline V gives CDR1 SNHLY, CDR2 FYNNEI. The CDR3 region is CASSDPTGPREAFF. The CDR3 DNA reads TGTGCCAGCAGTGACCCGACAGGGCCTAGGGAAGCTTTCTTT.

This clonotype was seen once. The CDR3 is CASSLTGAMPGYTF. DNA for the CDR3: TGTGCCAGCAGCTTAACAGGAGCTATGCCGGGCTACACCTTC. The rearrangement joins TRBV11-2 to TRBJ1-2; D possibly corresponds to TRBD1 (5 bases). The CDR3 is 14 residues long. CDR1 SGHAT and CDR2 FQNNGV come from the germline V gene. V lost 2 bases, J lost 8 bases, and 15 bases lay in between.

Only a few counts were recorded for this clonotype. The chain has TRBV28 and TRBJ2-1, with 7 bases matching TRBD2. Germline loops: CDR1 MDHEN, CDR2 SYDVKM. CDR3 length equals 15 residues. V lost 10 bases to trimming and J lost 0 bases; unmatched junction nucleotides: 9. The CDR3 bases are TGTGCCATCATTTCGGGCGGGAGCTCCTACAATGAGCAGTTCTTC. It encodes CAIISGGSSYNEQFF.

The chain carries TRBV5-4 and TRBJ2-7, with TRBD1 matching over 7 bases. Germline values: CDR1 SGHNT, CDR2 YYREEE (reference sequence). V shed 3 bases, J shed 3 bases, and the junction held 18 bases outside the gene matches. CDR3 length: 18 residues. The CDR3 DNA is TGTGCCAGCAGCTCCTGGACAGGACGAATAGACATAGACTACGAGCAGTACTTC. Residues: CASSSWTGRIDIDYEQYF. The variable domain in full, with the rest retrieved from reference TRBV5-4 and TRBJ2-7, is ETGVTQSPTHLIKTRGQQVTLRCSSQSGHNTVSWYQQALGQGPQFIFQYYREEENGRGNFPPRFSGLQFPNYSSELNVNALELDDSALYLCASSSWTGRIDIDYEQYFGPGTRLTVT.

This clonotype was observed at least ten times. The gene calls are TRBV28 and TRBJ2-7, with 7 bases identical to TRBD1. The CDR3 loop spans 18 amino acids. J lost 1 base, V lost 3 bases, and 15 bases had no gene match. Germline CDR1 and CDR2: MDHEN and SYDVKM. This chain's CDR3 is CASSFSFGQATTSYEQYF. Here the CDR3 DNA reads TGTGCCAGCAGTTTCTCCTTCGGACAGGCTACTACTTCCTACGAGCAGTACTTC.

This clonotype has more than one count but fewer than ten. The chain recombines TRBV12-3 or TRBV12-4 with TRBJ1-1; a weak D match, TRBD1 (6 bases). The V and J ends lost 7 bases and 3 bases respectively, with 15 bases between them. The CDR3 runs to 14 residues. The chain's CDR3 is CASTPGGADTEAFF. In DNA form, the CDR3 reads TGTGCCAGCACCCCCGGGGGCGCGGACACTGAAGCTTTCTTT.

This clonotype was seen a handful of times. A much larger clone differs by one base, so this may be a read error. The CDR3 coding sequence is TGTGCCAGCACTAGGGCTAGCGGGGGTTGGGGCTACAAGCAGTACTTC. As protein: CASTRASGGWGYKQYF. This chain uses TRBV28 with TRBJ2-7; 10 bases are a match to TRBD2. This CDR3 has 16 residues. From germline, CDR1 is MDHEN and CDR2 SYDVKM.

This chain links TRBV7-6 with TRBJ2-7, with D possibly being TRBD1 (5 bases). This CDR3 is 16 amino acids long. CDR1 is SGHVS and CDR2 is FNYEAQ in the germline V gene. V lost 1 base to trimming and J lost 9 bases, with 22 bases between them. In DNA, the CDR3 is TGTGCCAGCAGCTTAGGGACCCCAGGGATAACTACGGTGCAGTACTTC. The encoded protein is CASSLGTPGITTVQYF. Drawing the rest from reference TRBV7-6 and TRBJ2-7, the complete variable domain is GAGVSQSPRYKVTKRGQDVALRCDPISGHVSLYWYRQALGQGPEFLTYFNYEAQQDKSGLPNDRFSAERPEGSISTLTIQRTEQRDSAMYRCASSLGTPGITTVQYFGPGTRLTVT.

This clonotype showed up many times. The chain recombines TRBV6-1 with TRBJ1-5; TRBD1 aligns across 8 bases. The CDR3 spans 14 residues. CDR1 and CDR2 (germline): MNHNS, SASEGT. V lost 5 bases to trimming and J lost 5 bases; unmatched junction nucleotides: 5. The CDR3 DNA reads as TGTGCCAGCAGTCCCGACAGGGGTTATCAGCCCCAGCATTTT. Its translation: CASSPDRGYQPQHF.

This clonotype was recorded at least ten times. The chain has TRBV28 and TRBJ2-2; TRBD2 agrees at 14 bases. The CDR3 consists of 18 residues. J was trimmed by 5 bases and V by 4 bases; bases with no gene match: 9. Germline CDR1 and CDR2: MDHEN and SYDVKM. The CDR3 sequence: CASSSPGLAGAGTGELFF. The CDR3 DNA reads as TGTGCCAGCAGTTCTCCGGGACTAGCGGGAGCGGGGACCGGGGAGCTGTTTTTT. The full variable domain, completed using reference TRBV28 and TRBJ2-2, is DVKVTQSSRYLVKRTGEKVFLECVQDMDHENMFWYRQDPGLGLRLIYFSYDVKMKEKGDIPEGYSVSREKKERFSLILESASTNQTSMYLCASSSPGLAGAGTGELFFGEGSRLTVL.